This T cell receptor (beta chain) was profiled in a study of vaccination effects on CD4 cells after COVID-19. Points on this clone: Its antigen is still unknown.

The V gene end was trimmed by 0 bases and the J gene end by 2 bases; junction bases not matched to a gene: 9. There are 18 residues in the CDR3. Germline CDR1 is SGHAT and CDR2 is FQNNGV. Profiling relied on immunoSEQ multiplex PCR, and the TCRdb table lists in-frame clones only, not all of them. The sample has tens of thousands of clones; approximately 73% are singletons. Pools of viral peptides were used by the ViraFEST assay to expand antigen-specific CD4+ T cells ahead of sequencing. At the end of less than 12 days of culture, CD4+ T cells were isolated. Each participant received a vaccine that was either BNT162b2 or mRNA-1273, given as two doses. Cultures used roughly 2.2 million PBMC per well, approximately 9.6 IU/ml IL-2 and 9.5 to 10 ug/ml peptides. Study findings and constraints: There was marked clonal contraction among infection- and vaccine-induced clones late after vaccination.

This TCR was sampled from a human donor who received a COVID-19 vaccine. The material sequenced was CD4+ T cells from PBMCs cultured with HCoV-229E spike peptides, taken after COVID-19 vaccination. The genes are TRBV11-2 and TRBJ2-3; TRBD2 matches 9 bases. The CDR3 bases are TGTGCCAGCAGCTTAGATCGCTTTGCTAGCGGGGTCACAGATACGCAGTATTTT. Translated: CASSLDRFASGVTDTQYF.